Here is one T cell receptor (beta chain) with its context. This clonotype was detected ten times or more. Its binding antigen is unknown. There are no base qualities to consult, and no much larger clone falls within one base. Libraries were built with 5' RACE. Sequencing was performed on an Illumina HiSeq 2500. A second PCR of 7 to 11 cycles was run with a J-beta primer mix and a sample-barcoded 5' primer. A template-switch 5' adaptor carrying 12 random nucleotides introduced a unique molecular identifier onto each TCR beta cDNA molecule. At least 2.5 million CDR3-containing paired-end reads were obtained from each sample. The Mint cDNA synthesis kit, primed by a TRBC-specific oligonucleotide, was used to synthesize first-strand cDNA from all RNA. All cDNA was treated with uracil-DNA glycosylase and then went through a first 18-cycle PCR with the universal primers M1SS and BC2_uni_R. Per the authors' processing: Normalization of each sample was performed by random selection of 1 million high-quality reads, each carrying a distinct molecular identifier. Instead of being binned into consensus sequences, reads that shared molecular identifiers were thrown out. CDR3 identification, clonotype clustering and error correction used MiTCR with a Q25 quality threshold and the strictest error-elimination algorithm. A nonparametric unseen species model with Euler transformation was used to estimate lower-bound total TCR beta diversity. Clones were called with MiXCR by TCRdb after fastp trimmed the public reads at Q25, and only in-frame beta chains were retained. Merged by CDR3 protein, the rows form single entries marked with the most common genes and DNA. The V and J calls come from TCRdb's annotation, not from the publication. The sample table shows around 1,700,000 distinct CDR3 sequences, and 25% to 30% are seen once. The ten biggest clones cover about 8% of the sample.

The data were taken from a study of blood T cells in healthy people across ages (dated by TCRdb to the mid-2010s). As for the study more broadly: Template switching captured roughly one uniquely barcoded TCR beta cDNA molecule per two T cells in model experiments. Using deep sequencing normalized with unique cDNA molecular identifiers, the study measured how TCR beta repertoire diversity changes with age. Four age groups were formed from the donors: young (average about 15 years), middle-aged (less than 40), aged (around 68) and long-lived (approximately 80). To avoid experimental bias, donors of different ages were spread randomly across the sequencing lanes. Two additional independent replicas of 1 million unique cDNA reads from the same blood draw were analyzed for two donors (one aged 18 to 30 and one aged 80 or older). Study-wide findings and limitations: Because profiling used bulk unsorted PBMCs, naive and antigen-experienced compartments could not be compared conclusively. Compared with the aged group, more naive CD4+ T cells, fewer expanded clones and increased TCR diversity were shown by the long-lived group, suggesting age selection. Observed TCR beta diversity per million T cells fell roughly linearly with age, and a significant reduction was already apparent by age around 40. Estimates of total diversity from one million sequenced T cells were regarded as lower bounds and underestimates. Because the CMV infection status of the donors was unknown, age-related changes in expanded clonotypes may potentially have been confounded. The percentage of naive T cells measured by flow cytometry correlated strongly with observed TCR beta diversity.

Donors were 35 to 40 systemically healthy Caucasian individuals from Russia aged roughly 6 to 90 years. Around 10 milliliters of peripheral blood were collected from each donor into EDTA-treated Vacutainer tubes. Ficoll-Paque density-gradient centrifugation was used to isolate PBMCs, with at least 6 million per sample. Total RNA was extracted from PBMCs with Trizol reagent, with at least 6 micrograms obtained per sample. For every donor, flow cytometry on a PBMC aliquot measured the percentage of naive CD45RAhigh/CD27high T cells. The sequencing input was blood. This clonotype was obtained from a woman in her twenties or thirties in good health.

DNA sequence: TGTGCCAGCAGTCCCGGGACTGCACTAGCCAAAAACATTCAGTACTTC. Translated, it reads CASSPGTALAKNIQYF. This chain is built from TRBV7-4 and TRBJ2-4, with a tentative D gene TRBD2 over 6 matching bases. V and J are truncated by 6 bases and 0 bases respectively, leaving an intervening sequence of 15 bases. The CDR3 runs 16 residues from the cysteine to the phenylalanine. This entry keeps only the CDR3 DNA: 48 bases, framed from base 1. The germline V gene gives CDR1 as SGHVT and CDR2 as SQSDAQ.